This passage covers 3 T cell receptor beta chains from one sample sequenced in a study of blood T cell dynamics during melanoma immunotherapy. Time point: pre-treatment baseline. Profiled with immunoSEQ multiplex PCR; TCRdb holds only in-frame clones, not every one. Of 6,600 or so clones listed, around 80% are singletons. This specimen was blood, taken from a patient treated with checkpoint blockade. These receptors all come from a human donor with melanoma.

This sequence joins TRBV14 and TRBJ2-5; possibly TRBD1 for D (6 bases). The length of the CDR3 is 14 residues. Per the germline V gene, CDR1 is SGHDN and CDR2 is FVKESK. Trimming removed 1 base from V and 1 base from J, with 7 bases in between. The CDR3 reads CASSQVGGQETQYF. The CDR3 DNA reads TGTGCCAGCAGCCAAGTAGGGGGCCAAGAGACCCAGTACTTC.

This clone has just a few counts. The V gene is TRBV19, the J gene TRBJ1-4, with no clear D. This CDR3 region has 14 residues. The germline gives CDR1 LNHDA, CDR2 SQIVND (reference sequence). Trimming removed 5 bases at V and 0 bases at J, with 7 bases between. The CDR3 protein is CASSHPPTNEKLFF. In DNA, the CDR3 is TGTGCCAGTAGTCACCCTCCAACTAATGAAAAACTGTTTTTT.

The chain combines TRBV5-1 with TRBJ2-3; D call uncertain. The CDR3 runs to 15 residues. Per the germline V gene, CDR1 is SGHRS and CDR2 is YFSETQ. The germline V and J ends were trimmed by 0 bases and 0 bases, with 8 bases remaining between them. CDR3 region: CASSLVPTSTDTQYF. The CDR3 nucleotides read TGCGCCAGCAGCTTGGTTCCTACTAGCACAGATACGCAGTATTTT. The full variable domain, rest sourced from reference TRBV5-1 and TRBJ2-3, is KAGVTQTPRYLIKTRGQQVTLSCSPISGHRSVSWYQQTPGQGLQFLFEYFSETQRNKGNFPGRFSGRQFSNSRSEMNVSTLELGDSALYLCASSLVPTSTDTQYFGPGTRLTVL.